This T cell receptor beta chain derives from a study of beta chain features in type 1 diabetes. General study findings and limits: Shortening of TCRB CDR3s, moderate but significant, appeared in all four CD4+ subsets of Type 1 diabetes patients.

Expressed TCRB transcripts got sequenced, as all isolated RNA was reverse transcribed. The method was immunoSEQ multiplex PCR; TCRdb's version includes in-frame clones alone and lacks a portion of them. The sample lists roughly 700,000 clones, 13% seen once, with 0.022% in the top ten. It was one heparinised blood draw, averaging about 0.12 L, that each donor gave. Trimming removed 5 bases at V and 0 bases at J, with 11 bases between. The CDR3 contains 15 residues. Germline V gene sequence: CDR1 SEHNR, CDR2 FQNEAQ (reference sequence). Details on this clone: Its specificity is not known.

The V call is TRBV7-9, the J call TRBJ1-3, with D unclear. Input material: naive CD4+ T cells from blood. The sequence was obtained from a young man with type 1 diabetes. The CDR3: CASSLRRFSGNTIYF. The CDR3 DNA is TGTGCCAGCAGCCTCCGACGGTTCTCTGGAAACACCATATATTTT.